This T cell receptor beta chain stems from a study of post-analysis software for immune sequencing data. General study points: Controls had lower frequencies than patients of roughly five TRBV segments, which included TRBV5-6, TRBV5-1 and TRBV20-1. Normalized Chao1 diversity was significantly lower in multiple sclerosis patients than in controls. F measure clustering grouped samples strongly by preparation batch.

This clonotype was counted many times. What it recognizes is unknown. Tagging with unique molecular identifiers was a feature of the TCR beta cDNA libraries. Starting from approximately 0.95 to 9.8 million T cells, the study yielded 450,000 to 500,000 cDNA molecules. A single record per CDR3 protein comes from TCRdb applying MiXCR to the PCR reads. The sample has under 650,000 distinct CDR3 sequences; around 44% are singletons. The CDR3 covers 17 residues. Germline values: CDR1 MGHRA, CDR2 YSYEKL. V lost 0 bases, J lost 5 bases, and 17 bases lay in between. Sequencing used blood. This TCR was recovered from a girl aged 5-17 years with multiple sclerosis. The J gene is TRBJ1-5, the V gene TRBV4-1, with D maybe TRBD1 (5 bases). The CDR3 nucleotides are TGCGCCAGCAGCCAAGATCGGGGGATTAGTGCATATCAGCCCCAGCATTTT. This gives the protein CASSQDRGISAYQPQHF.